This passage covers 32 T cell receptor beta chains from one sample sequenced in a study of blood T cell repertoires in COVID-19. TCRdb's copy holds only in-frame clones and misses some; the assay was immunoSEQ multiplex PCR. Of some 250,000 clones listed, approximately 83% are singletons. The sequenced sample consisted of PBMCs or T cells enriched from blood (not recorded which). These TCRs come from a woman aged 45-60 years who had recovered from COVID-19.

The chain has TRBV6-6 and TRBJ1-2, with 10 bases lining up with TRBD1. V shed 5 bases and J 4 bases; nucleotides not matched to a gene: 7. The CDR3 is 15 residues long. Germline V gene lookup returns CDR1 MNHNY and CDR2 SVGAGI (reference sequence). The DNA for the CDR3 is TGTGCCAGCAGTCCCCCCGGGACAGGGGCCTATGGCTACACCTTC. This sequence encodes CASSPPGTGAYGYTF.

The J gene is TRBJ2-1, the V gene TRBV6-5; no reliable D call. The germline V and J ends were trimmed by 8 bases and 6 bases, with 5 bases remaining between them. The CDR3 consists of 10 residues. Germline CDR1 MNHEY, CDR2 SVGAGI. The CDR3 DNA sequence: TGTGCCAGCGGCCTCAATGAGCAGTTCTTC. As protein: CASGLNEQFF.

V gene TRBV5-1 combines with J gene TRBJ1-1; the D is unclear. The CDR3 sequence is 14 residues long. Trimming pared 2 bases from V and 0 bases from J, leaving 8 bases between. In germline, CDR1 is SGHRS, CDR2 YFSETQ. The CDR3: CASSLTALNTEAFF. DNA of the CDR3: TGCGCCAGCAGCTTAACAGCCCTGAACACTGAAGCTTTCTTT.

The genes are TRBV5-1 and TRBJ2-7, with TRBD1 identical over 7 bases. Germline CDR1 SGHRS, CDR2 YFSETQ. V lost 7 bases and J lost 6; bases outside the gene matches: 13. The CDR3 runs 14 residues. CDR3 residues: CASGPLLTGSEQYF. The CDR3 DNA reads as TGCGCCAGCGGTCCTCTATTGACAGGGAGCGAGCAGTACTTC.

This clone was detected only once. The chain is built from TRBV25-1 and TRBJ2-7, with 7 bases lining up with TRBD1. J gave up 2 bases and V 7 bases, and 8 bases lay outside the gene matches. CDR3 length: 14 amino acids. Germline V gives CDR1 MGHDK, CDR2 SYGVNS. In nucleotides, the CDR3 is TGTGCCAGCACCCCCAGGGGGAAAACCTACGAGCAGTACTTC. As protein: CASTPRGKTYEQYF.

CDR3 DNA sequence: TGTGCCAGCAGCGGGACAGGGGTCAATTCACCCCTCCACTTT. Its translation: CASSGTGVNSPLHF. The chain uses TRBV5-4 and TRBJ1-6, with 10 bases identical to TRBD1. Germline V gives CDR1 SGHNT, CDR2 YYREEE (reference sequence). The junction had 2 bases not matched to a gene; V was cut back by 4 bases and J by 7 bases. The CDR3 runs 14 residues.

The chain's CDR3 is CASSSIQGARSLAEQYF. Written as DNA, the CDR3 is TGCGCCAGCAGCTCAATACAGGGGGCAAGGTCTTTGGCCGAGCAGTACTTC. The V call is TRBV5-1, the J call TRBJ2-7, with TRBD1 identical over 9 bases. J lost 6 bases, V lost 3 bases, and 16 bases had no gene match. Germline V gene data show CDR1 as SGHRS and CDR2 as YFSETQ. CDR3 length: 17 amino acids. The full variable domain, rest sourced from reference TRBV5-1 and TRBJ2-7, is KAGVTQTPRYLIKTRGQQVTLSCSPISGHRSVSWYQQTPGQGLQFLFEYFSETQRNKGNFPGRFSGRQFSNSRSEMNVSTLELGDSALYLCASSSIQGARSLAEQYFGPGTRLTVT.

V is TRBV6-5 and J is TRBJ1-4; tentatively, D is TRBD1 (6 bases). CDR1 and CDR2 from the germline V gene are MNHEY and SVGAGI. The CDR3 runs 15 residues. Trimming shortened V by 6 bases and J by 5 bases, and 16 bases separated the two germline ends. As DNA, the CDR3 is TGTGCCAGCAGACTCAACAGGGCCCGGAATGAAAAACTGTTTTTT. It encodes CASRLNRARNEKLFF.

This chain links TRBV18 with TRBJ1-1, with TRBD1 matching over 9 bases. V lost 3 bases, J lost 5 bases, and 13 bases stayed unmatched. There are 17 residues in the CDR3. Germline loops: CDR1 KGHSH, CDR2 LQKENI. Here the CDR3 DNA reads TGTGCCAGCTCACCTCTGGGACAGGGTGTTGTTTCGACTGAAGCTTTCTTT. It specifies CASSPLGQGVVSTEAFF.

The CDR3 is CASSGRDQETQYF. The CDR3 DNA reads as TGTGCCAGCAGTGGCAGGGACCAAGAGACCCAGTACTTC. This chain links TRBV2 with TRBJ2-5; D is perhaps TRBD1 (5 bases). The CDR3 is made up of 13 amino acids. The germline gives CDR1 SNHLY, CDR2 FYNNEI. Trimming pared 4 bases from V and 0 bases from J, leaving 6 bases between. The whole variable domain, filled in from reference TRBV2 and TRBJ2-5, reads EPEVTQTPSHQVTQMGQEVILRCVPISNHLYFYWYRQILGQKVEFLVSFYNNEISEKSEIFDDQFSVERPDGSNFTLKIRSTKLEDSAMYFCASSGRDQETQYFGPGTRLLVL.

The chain links TRBV30 to TRBJ2-1, with 9 nucleotides matching TRBD2. Germline V lookup: CDR1 GTSNPN, CDR2 SVGIG (reference sequence). The junction had 8 bases not matched to a gene; V was cut back by 3 bases and J by 8 bases. The CDR3 contains 14 residues. The CDR3 DNA follows: TGTGCCTGGAGCCCTTTGGGCGGGAGGGATGAGCAGTTCTTC. This gives the protein CAWSPLGGRDEQFF.

The chain carries TRBV10-3 and TRBJ2-2; 9 bases align to TRBD1. CDR1 and CDR2 from the germline V gene are ENHRY and SYGVKD. Trimming took 5 bases from V and 4 from J; bases not matched to a gene: 5. The CDR3 runs 15 residues. The CDR3 region has the DNA TGTGCCATCAGTCCGGGACAGGGAAGCACCGGGGAGCTGTTTTTT. This gives the protein CAISPGQGSTGELFF.

V usage is TRBV11-1 and J usage is TRBJ2-3, with TRBD2 matching over 8 bases. Trimming removed 3 bases from V and 6 bases from J; junction bases left unmatched: 5. The CDR3 spans 14 residues. In germline, CDR1 is SGHAT, CDR2 FQDESV (reference sequence). CDR3 amino acids: CASSFHTSGDTQYF. The CDR3 region has the DNA TGTGCCAGCAGCTTTCATACTAGCGGCGATACGCAGTATTTT.

J is TRBJ2-2 and V is TRBV7-3; TRBD1 matches at 9 bases. The CDR3 extends over 16 amino acids. Germline CDR1 is SGHTA and CDR2 is FQGTGA. V shed 2 bases and J 5 bases; nucleotides not matched to a gene: 6. The CDR3 loop reads CASSLQGQGRTGELFF. For the CDR3, the DNA is TGTGCCAGCAGCTTACAGGGACAGGGACGTACCGGGGAGCTGTTTTTT.

The chain carries TRBV12-5 and TRBJ2-1; 13 nucleotides agree with TRBD2. From germline, CDR1 is LGHNT and CDR2 FRNRAP. This CDR3 is 14 amino acids long. CDR3 sequence: CASTGTSGTNEQFF. As DNA, the CDR3 is TGTGCCTCAACCGGGACTAGCGGGACCAATGAGCAGTTCTTC.

The V gene is TRBV5-8, the J gene TRBJ1-1; D is possibly TRBD1 (5 bases). This CDR3 has 14 amino acids. V lost 4 bases, J lost 4 bases, and 14 bases lay in between. The germline V gene encodes CDR1 SGHTS and CDR2 YDEGEE. As DNA, the CDR3 is TGTGCCAGCAGCCCAGGGATTTTGGGCACTGAAGCTTTCTTT. Translating gives CASSPGILGTEAFF.

This chain uses TRBV16 with TRBJ2-5; TRBD2 might be the D (6 bases). Germline lookup yields CDR1 KGHSY and CDR2 FQNENV. The V end was cut by 8 bases, the J end by 1 base, with 20 bases between. This CDR3 comprises 16 residues. CDR3: CASGSDREQPQETQYF. The CDR3 coding sequence is TGTGCCAGCGGCTCGGACCGGGAGCAACCCCAAGAGACCCAGTACTTC.

The chain links TRBV5-6 to TRBJ2-7; TRBD1 matches at 7 bases. The germline V gene has CDR1 SGHDT and CDR2 YYEEEE. The V gene end was trimmed by 0 bases and the J gene end by 4 bases; junction bases not matched to a gene: 7. CDR3 length: 15 amino acids. The CDR3 is CASSLGGQSLYEQYF. The CDR3 DNA is TGTGCCAGCAGCTTGGGGGGACAGAGCCTTTACGAGCAGTACTTC.

This clone was seen a single time. This sequence joins TRBV19 and TRBJ2-7, with 7 bases that match TRBD1. Germline V gene lookup returns CDR1 LNHDA and CDR2 SQIVND (reference sequence). The CDR3 has 15 residues. The V segment lost 6 bases and the J segment 1 base; nucleotides outside the gene matches: 9. The CDR3 is CASSDPGQPSYEQYF. In DNA form, the CDR3 reads TGTGCCAGTAGCGACCCGGGACAGCCTTCCTACGAGCAGTACTTC. Drawing the rest from reference TRBV19 and TRBJ2-7, the complete variable domain is DGGITQSPKYLFRKEGQNVTLSCEQNLNHDAMYWYRQDPGQGLRLIYYSQIVNDFQKGDIAEGYSVSREKKESFPLTVTSAQKNPTAFYLCASSDPGQPSYEQYFGPGTRLTVT.

The chain recombines TRBV27 with TRBJ2-2; D not certain. V shed 2 bases and J shed 5 bases, with 12 bases lying between them. This CDR3 region has 15 residues. From germline, CDR1 is MNHEY and CDR2 SMNVEV (reference sequence). CDR3 DNA sequence: TGTGCCAGCAGTTTAAGCCGGCCGAGGACCGGGGAGCTGTTTTTT. Its protein product is CASSLSRPRTGELFF.

V is TRBV3-1 (or the pseudogene TRBV3-2) and J is TRBJ2-3; 7 nucleotides line up with TRBD1. Germline CDR1 and CDR2: LGHDT and YNNKEL (reference sequence). There are 17 residues in the CDR3. J was trimmed by 1 base and V by 0 bases; bases with no gene match: 7. The CDR3 here is CASSQEATTGGTDTQYF. The CDR3 nucleotides are TGTGCCAGCAGCCAAGAAGCGACTACAGGGGGCACAGATACGCAGTATTTT.

The V and J genes are TRBV11-2 and TRBJ2-2; 13 bases map to TRBD2. Germline V gene data show CDR1 as SGHAT and CDR2 as FQNNGV. The CDR3 extends over 19 amino acids. J was trimmed by 3 bases and V by 0 bases; bases with no gene match: 7. CDR3 amino acids: CASSLDRTSGRGDTGELFF. The CDR3 nucleotides are TGTGCCAGCAGCTTAGATCGGACTAGCGGGAGAGGGGACACCGGGGAGCTGTTTTTT.

This sequence joins TRBV5-1 and TRBJ1-1; TRBD1 is a possible D gene (6 bases). The CDR3 is made up of 15 amino acids. Trimming cost V 4 bases and J 1 base, with 14 bases left between them. Germline V gives CDR1 SGHRS, CDR2 YFSETQ. The CDR3 bases are TGCGCCAGCAGCCTCTCAGGGGTTCGGAACACTGAAGCTTTCTTT. Translation gives CASSLSGVRNTEAFF.

The gene calls are TRBV3-1 (or the pseudogene TRBV3-2) and TRBJ2-1; 9 nucleotides match TRBD2. J was trimmed by 0 bases and V by 5 bases; bases with no gene match: 5. CDR1 and CDR2 from the germline V gene are LGHDT and YNNKEL (reference sequence). This CDR3 comprises 16 residues. The CDR3 is CASSKKREVSYNEQFF. The CDR3 bases are TGTGCCAGCAGCAAAAAGCGGGAGGTCTCCTACAATGAGCAGTTCTTC.

The V and J genes are TRBV3-1 (or the pseudogene TRBV3-2) and TRBJ2-1; 11 bases map to TRBD2. V was clipped by 1 base and J by 3 bases; unmatched bases: 5. This CDR3 spans 17 amino acids. Germline V gene lookup returns CDR1 LGHDT and CDR2 YNNKEL (reference sequence). The CDR3 bases are TGTGCCAGCAGCCAAGGGGGACTAGCGGCCCTCTACAATGAGCAGTTCTTC. Protein: CASSQGGLAALYNEQFF.

This clone was picked up one time. The chain links TRBV28 to TRBJ1-5; no reliable D call. The CDR3 loop spans 11 amino acids. The V end lost 6 bases, the J end lost 3 bases, and 3 bases lay between the germline ends. Germline lookup yields CDR1 MDHEN and CDR2 SYDVKM. Written as DNA, the CDR3 is TGTGCCAGCAGGGCCAATCAGCCCCAGCATTTT. This gives the protein CASRANQPQHF.

The chain joins TRBV28 to TRBJ2-3, with TRBD2 matching 13 bases. V lost 6 bases, J lost 3 bases, and 6 bases stayed unmatched. Per germline, CDR1 MDHEN and CDR2 SYDVKM. CDR3 length: 16 residues. CDR3 in amino acids: CASSRRTSGRTDTQYF. The CDR3 DNA reads as TGTGCCAGCAGCCGGAGGACTAGCGGGAGAACAGATACGCAGTATTTT. Drawing the rest from reference TRBV28 and TRBJ2-3, the complete variable domain is DVKVTQSSRYLVKRTGEKVFLECVQDMDHENMFWYRQDPGLGLRLIYFSYDVKMKEKGDIPEGYSVSREKKERFSLILESASTNQTSMYLCASSRRTSGRTDTQYFGPGTRLTVL.

The chain joins TRBV19 to TRBJ1-6; D gene uncertain. Germline CDR1 reads LNHDA; CDR2 reads SQIVND (reference sequence). The length of the CDR3 is 13 residues. Trimming left V 5 bases short and J 7 bases short, with 9 bases between. In DNA form, the CDR3 reads TGTGCCAGTAGTCCTCGGGGAAATTCACCCCTCCACTTT. It encodes CASSPRGNSPLHF.

The chain is built from TRBV18 and TRBJ1-5; 11 nucleotides align to TRBD1. Germline CDR1 reads KGHSH; CDR2 reads LQKENI. Trimming cost V 3 bases and J 7 bases; bases outside gene matches: 5. This CDR3 contains 15 residues. The CDR3 DNA reads as TGTGCCAGCTCACCCGGACAGGGGGCAATCCAGCCCCAGCATTTT. It yields the protein CASSPGQGAIQPQHF.

The chain links TRBV28 to TRBJ1-1; TRBD1 matches at 7 bases. This CDR3 has 15 residues. With V trimmed by 5 bases and J by 0 bases, 6 bases remained unmatched. Germline assignment: CDR1 MDHEN and CDR2 SYDVKM. The CDR3 here is CASSTPGTVNTEAFF. The CDR3 DNA sequence: TGTGCCAGCAGTACGCCCGGGACAGTGAACACTGAAGCTTTCTTT.

The rearrangement joins TRBV20-1 to TRBJ2-3; D may be TRBD2 (7 bases). V dropped 3 bases and J dropped 5 bases, with 15 bases sitting between them. Germline loops: CDR1 DFQATT, CDR2 SNEGSKA (reference sequence). The CDR3 sequence is 14 residues long. CDR3 in amino acids: CSASRGAGGDTQYF. In DNA form, the CDR3 reads TGCAGTGCTAGTCGGGGGGCAGGTGGAGATACGCAGTATTTT.

This chain uses TRBV2 with TRBJ2-1; 8 nucleotides line up with TRBD2. Germline V gene data show CDR1 as SNHLY and CDR2 as FYNNEI. V lost 5 bases and J lost 12; bases outside the gene matches: 18. The CDR3 loop spans 16 amino acids. The chain's CDR3 is CASSRRAGLGLTRQFF. In DNA form, the CDR3 reads TGTGCCAGCAGTCGCCGGGCGGGACTAGGCCTCACACGGCAGTTCTTC.